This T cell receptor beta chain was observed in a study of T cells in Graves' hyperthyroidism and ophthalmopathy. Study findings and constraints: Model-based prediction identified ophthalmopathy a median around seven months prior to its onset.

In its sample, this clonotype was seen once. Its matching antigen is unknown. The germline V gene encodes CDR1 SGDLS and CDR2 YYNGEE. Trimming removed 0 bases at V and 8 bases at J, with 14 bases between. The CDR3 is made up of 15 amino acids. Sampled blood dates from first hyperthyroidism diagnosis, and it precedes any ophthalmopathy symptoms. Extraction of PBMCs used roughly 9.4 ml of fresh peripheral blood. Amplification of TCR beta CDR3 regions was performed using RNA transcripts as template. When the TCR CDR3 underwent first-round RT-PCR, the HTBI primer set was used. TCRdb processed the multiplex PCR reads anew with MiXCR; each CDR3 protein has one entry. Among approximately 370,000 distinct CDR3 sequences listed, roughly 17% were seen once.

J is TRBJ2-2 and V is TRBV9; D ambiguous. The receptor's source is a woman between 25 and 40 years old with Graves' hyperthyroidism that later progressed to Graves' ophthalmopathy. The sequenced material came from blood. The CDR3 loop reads CASSVEISRLGELFF. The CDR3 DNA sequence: TGTGCCAGCAGCGTAGAGATCTCGAGGTTGGGGGAGCTGTTTTTT.